This T cell receptor beta chain was documented in a study of blood T cell repertoires in COVID-19. With 7 bases removed from V and 7 bases from J, the gap between germline ends came to 15 bases. The CDR3 loop spans 14 amino acids. The V gene's germline CDR1 is SGHRS and CDR2 YFSETQ. Assay: immunoSEQ multiplex PCR; the TCRdb copy retains only in-frame clones and omits some. The data hold approximately 230,000 clones, with about 79% observed a single time. The specimen sequenced was peripheral blood. The chain employs TRBV5-1 and TRBJ1-6; D is undetermined. This TCR was sampled from a man older than 75 with acute or convalescent COVID-19. The CDR3 DNA reads as TGCGCCAGCTCCGGAGGAGAAATGAATTCACCCCTCCACTTT. Amino acids: CASSGGEMNSPLHF. Full variable domain (rest looked up from reference TRBV5-1 and TRBJ1-6): KAGVTQTPRYLIKTRGQQVTLSCSPISGHRSVSWYQQTPGQGLQFLFEYFSETQRNKGNFPGRFSGRQFSNSRSEMNVSTLELGDSALYLCASSGGEMNSPLHFGNGTRLTVT.